These T cell receptor beta chains were read from a single sample in a study of shared T cell receptors in the human thymus. Repertoires were generated with immunoSEQ multiplex PCR, while TCRdb's copy carries only in-frame clones and drops some. The table has fewer than 700,000 clones, roughly 90% seen once. Separately, the same data were catalogued under a study of human thymus T cells.

The sequencing sample was made of thymocytes. The receptors come from a boy under two years old with a congenital heart defect. Both conserved end residues are part of each CDR3. D genes are given only for firm matches. Rows give clone size only sometimes, using once, few, many, or a class for an expanded clone.

clone size	D gene	J gene	V gene	CDR3 DNA	CDR3 protein
NA	TRBD1	TRBJ1-1	TRBV4-1	TGCGCCAGCAGCCACAACCTGTACCCGACAACCCCCCATCGACAGGGAGGTTCTGAAGCTTTCTTT	CASSHNLYPTTPHRQGGSEAFF
once	NA	TRBJ2-7	TRBV30	TGTGCCTGGAGTGGGGACGGGGGCGAGCAGTACTTC	CAWSGDGGEQYF
NA	TRBD2	TRBJ2-1	TRBV6-1	TGTGCCAGCAGTGAACCACACCCCAAACCGGGACTATTCCCACCCGGGGCCTACAATGAGCAGTTCTTC	CASSEPHPKPGLFPPGAYNEQFF
NA	TRBD1	TRBJ1-2	TRBV9	TGTGCCAGTCAGACAGGGGTCTTTTGGTATAATGGCTACACCTTC	CASQTGVFWYNGYTF
NA	TRBD1	TRBJ2-1	TRBV5-1	TGCGCCAGCAGCTTGTTGTTGAACAGGGGCTACAATGAGCAGTTCTTC	CASSLLLNRGYNEQFF
NA	TRBD1	TRBJ2-1	TRBV5-6	TGTGCCAGCAGCTTAGGACAGGGCTCCTACAATGAGCAGTTCTTC	CASSLGQGSYNEQFF
NA	TRBD1	TRBJ1-1	TRBV15	TGTGCCACCAGTACGACAGGGCGGAGAATTTTGGGTCGCTTCAGCACTGAAGCTTTCTTT	CATSTTGRRILGRFSTEAFF
NA	TRBD1	TRBJ1-2	TRBV29-1	TGCAGCTCCCTAAGGGGGACAGGGGGAGACTATGGCTACACCTTC	CSSLRGTGGDYGYTF
NA	NA	TRBJ2-7	TRBV20-1	TGCAGTGGGATCTTCCTAGACGAGCAGTACTTC	CSGIFLDEQYF
NA	TRBD1	TRBJ1-5	TRBV10-3	TGTGCCATCAGCCAACAGGGGTTTAGCAATCAGCCCCAGCATTTT	CAISQQGFSNQPQHF
NA	TRBD1	TRBJ1-3	TRBV30	TGTGCCTGGAGTGCGACCGGGACAGGGGGCGACTCTGGAAACACCATATATTTT	CAWSATGTGGDSGNTIYF
few	NA	TRBJ1-1	TRBV28	TGTGCCAGCCGTAGCAGGGACACTGAAGCTTTCTTT	CASRSRDTEAFF
NA	NA	TRBJ1-2	TRBV28	TGTGCCAGCAGTTCGGGAGACTATGGCTACACCTTC	CASSSGDYGYTF
NA	NA	TRBJ2-7	TRBV6-6	TGTGCCAGCAGTTACTGGAGAATTCCTCACGAGCAGTACTTC	CASSYWRIPHEQYF
NA	NA	TRBJ2-6	TRBV29-1	TGCAGCCCCTGCTGGGACTCCCTTCTCTCTGGGGCCAACGTCCTGACTTTC	CSPCWDSLLSGANVLTF
NA	NA	TRBJ2-1	TRBV9	TGTGCCAGCAGCGTAGGGAAGGGGCTGAGCTCCTACAATGAGCAGTTCTTC	CASSVGKGLSSYNEQFF
NA	NA	TRBJ2-1	TRBV27	TGTGCCAGCAGAAACCGGGACTCGCAGTTGCAGTTCTTC	CASRNRDSQLQFF
NA	TRBD2	TRBJ2-1	TRBV7-6	TGTGCCAGCAGCTTAGCGGACGGGGGGACTAGCGGATACAATGAGCAGTTCTTC	CASSLADGGTSGYNEQFF
NA	TRBD1	TRBJ2-6	TRBV10-3	TGTGCCATCGAAGGACAGGGGGCTGGAGGGGCCAACGTCCTGACTTTC	CAIEGQGAGGANVLTF
NA	NA	TRBJ2-1	TRBV5-1	TGCGCCAGCAGCCCCGCGGGTCCGTCCTACAATGAGCAGTTCTTC	CASSPAGPSYNEQFF
NA	TRBD2	TRBJ2-3	TRBV9	TGTGCCAGCAGCGTAGCCCTCTTGGTAGCGGGAGTCACAGATACGCAGTATTTT	CASSVALLVAGVTDTQYF
NA	TRBD2	TRBJ2-3	TRBV12-5	TGTGCTAGTGGTTTGGCAACAGCGGGGGAGGGCACAGATACGCAGTATTTT	CASGLATAGEGTDTQYF
NA	TRBD1	TRBJ1-4	TRBV7-9	TGTGCCAGCAGCTTAGGCCAGGGGGCTGATGAAAAACTGTTTTTT	CASSLGQGADEKLFF
NA	NA	TRBJ2-3	TRBV15	TGTGCCACCAGCGGTACTAGCCGCCAAGGGGATACGCAGTATTTT	CATSGTSRQGDTQYF
NA	TRBD2	TRBJ2-4	TRBV6-6	TGTGCCAGCTGTGCGGGAGCGCCCAAAAACATTCAGTACTTC	CASCAGAPKNIQYF
NA	TRBD1	TRBJ1-5	TRBV2	TGTGCCAGCAGTGAAGAAGGAACAGGGGAAAGTGCCTATCAGCCCCAGCATTTT	CASSEEGTGESAYQPQHF
NA	NA	TRBJ2-7	TRBV27	TGTGCCAGCAGTTTGGGGCGGGGCTACGAGCAGTACTTC	CASSLGRGYEQYF
NA	NA	TRBJ1-2	TRBV25-1	TGTGCCAGCAGGAAGCACGGGGAGGGGGACTATGGCTACACCTTC	CASRKHGEGDYGYTF
NA	TRBD1	TRBJ2-1	TRBV5-1	TGCGCCAGCAGCTTGTGGTTCCGGGACAGGGGTTTTGGCGATGAGCAGTTCTTC	CASSLWFRDRGFGDEQFF
NA	NA	TRBJ2-7	TRBV6-5	TGTGCCAGCAGTTACTCGGGGGGACCCTCAGGGGAGCAGTACTTC	CASSYSGGPSGEQYF
NA	NA	TRBJ2-2	TRBV7-9	TGTGCCAGCAGCTTAGTAGCAGGGGACACCGGGGAGCTGTTTTTT	CASSLVAGDTGELFF